The 22 T cell receptor beta chains reported below all come from one sample, sequenced in a study of shared clonotypes between healthy human individuals. Profiled with immunoSEQ multiplex PCR; TCRdb holds only in-frame clones, not every one. This table holds fewer than 550,000 clones, 60% to 80% found once. Material for sequencing was PBMCs. All receptors derive from a middle-aged woman in good health. Some clones in this sample may be carry-over from other donors' samples.

The CDR3 DNA reads as TGTGCCAGCAGTTGGGGGACAGGGGCGCGAGAGCAGTACTTC. Amino acid sequence: CASSWGTGAREQYF. The chain joins TRBV28 to TRBJ2-5; 10 positions match TRBD1. The CDR3 sequence is 14 residues long. The germline V gene has CDR1 MDHEN and CDR2 SYDVKM. The ends lost 4 bases at V and 11 bases at J; junction bases unmatched: 10.

V usage is TRBV5-1 and J usage is TRBJ2-7; D gene uncertain. CDR1 and CDR2 (germline): SGHRS, YFSETQ. The CDR3 extends over 12 amino acids. Trimming removed 4 bases at V and 3 bases at J, with 8 bases between. The CDR3 sequence is CASSPDGYEQYF. The CDR3 bases are TGCGCCAGCAGCCCCGACGGCTACGAGCAGTACTTC. Filled out from reference TRBV5-1 and TRBJ2-7, the complete variable domain reads KAGVTQTPRYLIKTRGQQVTLSCSPISGHRSVSWYQQTPGQGLQFLFEYFSETQRNKGNFPGRFSGRQFSNSRSEMNVSTLELGDSALYLCASSPDGYEQYFGPGTRLTVT.

J is TRBJ2-7 and V is TRBV5-8; D is perhaps TRBD1 (8 bases). The CDR3 sequence is 17 residues long. V lost 4 bases and J lost 2, with 22 bases in between. From germline, CDR1 is SGHTS and CDR2 YDEGEE. The DNA for the CDR3 is TGTGCCAGCAGCCCGGTGATCGGGGGGACAGGAGCCTACGAGCAGTACTTC. This sequence encodes CASSPVIGGTGAYEQYF.

V usage is TRBV11-2 and J usage is TRBJ2-7, with a tentative D call TRBD1 (6 bases). The CDR3 runs 15 residues. Trimming removed 1 base from V and 4 bases from J, with 14 bases in between. Germline values: CDR1 SGHAT, CDR2 FQNNGV. The CDR3 nucleotides read TGTGCCAGCAGCTTAGGAACAGGGAGTGGTTACGAGCAGTACTTC. Residues: CASSLGTGSGYEQYF.

V is TRBV7-2 and J is TRBJ2-7; 7 bases map to TRBD1. CDR1 SGHTA and CDR2 FQGNSA come from the germline V gene. Unmatched junction bases numbered 6, after V lost 1 base and J lost 3 bases. The CDR3 has 15 residues. The chain's CDR3 is CASSLVRTGDYEQYF. The CDR3 region has the DNA TGTGCCAGCAGCTTAGTTCGGACAGGAGACTACGAGCAGTACTTC.

This clone was seen at least ten times. The V and J genes are TRBV28 and TRBJ1-3; D is possibly TRBD1 (6 bases). This CDR3 spans 15 amino acids. V was trimmed by 2 bases and J by 2 bases, leaving 10 bases between them. Germline CDR1 MDHEN, CDR2 SYDVKM. CDR3 coding DNA: TGTGCCAGCAGTTTAATTCCAGGGGCTGGAAACACCATATATTTT. It is translated as CASSLIPGAGNTIYF.

The chain carries TRBV10-3 and TRBJ2-7; 11 bases fit TRBD1. Per the germline V gene, CDR1 is ENHRY and CDR2 is SYGVKD. The CDR3 has 14 amino acids. V gave up 5 bases and J gave up 3 bases; unmatched junction bases: 3. The CDR3 loop reads CAISPGQGVYEQYF. In DNA form, the CDR3 reads TGTGCCATCAGTCCGGGACAGGGGGTCTACGAGCAGTACTTC.

The rearrangement uses TRBV9 and TRBJ1-1; no firm D call. The CDR3 loop spans 13 amino acids. Germline CDR1 SGDLS, CDR2 YYNGEE. Trimming stripped 0 bases from V and 1 base from J, with 4 bases between. CDR3 sequence reads: CASSVGTNTEAFF. CDR3 sequence (DNA): TGTGCCAGCAGCGTAGGTACGAACACTGAAGCTTTCTTT.

V usage is TRBV12-5 and J usage is TRBJ2-1, with 8 bases fitting TRBD2. The CDR3 length is 14 residues. Germline V lookup: CDR1 LGHNT, CDR2 FRNRAP. Unmatched junction bases numbered 7, after V lost 7 bases and J lost 5 bases. CDR3 region: CASASSGGDNEQFF. The CDR3, as DNA: TGTGCTAGTGCTTCGTCGGGAGGGGACAATGAGCAGTTCTTC.

As concerns this clone: The junction and the germline gene differ at one end; a read error may be behind it. This sample also contains other DNA sequences that code for the same CDR3. This rearrangement joins TRBV4-1 to TRBJ1-4; D possibly corresponds to TRBD1 (6 bases). This CDR3 is 16 amino acids long. Per germline, CDR1 MGHRA and CDR2 YSYEKL. The CDR3 region has the DNA TGCGCCAGCAGTCAAGTGCAGGGGCAAACTAATGAAAAACTGTTTTTT. This encodes CASSQVQGQTNEKLFF.

This chain links TRBV7-3 with TRBJ2-2; possibly TRBD2 for D (5 bases). V gave up 3 bases and J gave up 6 bases, with 5 bases separating them. Germline V CDR1 and CDR2: SGHTA, FQGTGA. The CDR3 is 12 amino acids. The CDR3 DNA reads TGTGCCAGCAGCTTGGACTCCGGGGAGCTGTTTTTT. Protein: CASSLDSGELFF. Variable domain in full (rest from reference TRBV7-3 and TRBJ2-2): GAGVSQTPSNKVTEKGKYVELRCDPISGHTALYWYRQSLGQGPEFLIYFQGTGAADDSGLPNDRFFAVRPEGSVSTLKIQRTERGDSAVYLCASSLDSGELFFGEGSRLTVL.

Remarks on this clone: This is likely an artifact of a read error, given a far larger clone one base away. The rearrangement uses TRBV5-6 and TRBJ1-1, with 7 nucleotides matching TRBD1. CDR1 and CDR2 from the germline V gene are SGHDT and YYEEEE. Trimming cost V 1 base and J 4 bases; bases outside gene matches: 7. The CDR3 spans 15 residues. The CDR3 spells CASSLPPGGGTEAFF. Written as DNA, the CDR3 is TGTGCCAGCAGCTTGCCCCCAGGGGGGGGCACTGAAGCTTTCTTT. Full variable domain (rest looked up from reference TRBV5-6 and TRBJ1-1): DAGVTQSPTHLIKTRGQQVTLRCSPKSGHDTVSWYQQALGQGPQFIFQYYEEEERQRGNFPDRFSGHQFPNYSSELNVNALLLGDSALYLCASSLPPGGGTEAFFGQGTRLTVV.

This clone was picked up one time. The rearrangement joins TRBV7-3 to TRBJ2-1, with 7 bases identical to TRBD2. The CDR3 has 16 residues. CDR1 and CDR2 (germline): SGHTA, FQGTGA. The J segment lost 5 bases and the V segment lost 2 bases, leaving 9 bases of the junction unmatched. The CDR3 nucleotides are TGTGCCAGCAGCTTAGTCTCGGCTAGCGGACACAATGAGCAGTTCTTC. Its translation: CASSLVSASGHNEQFF. The complete variable domain, with remaining parts taken from reference TRBV7-3 and TRBJ2-1, reads GAGVSQTPSNKVTEKGKYVELRCDPISGHTALYWYRQSLGQGPEFLIYFQGTGAADDSGLPNDRFFAVRPEGSVSTLKIQRTERGDSAVYLCASSLVSASGHNEQFFGPGTRLTVL.

The chain recombines TRBV18 with TRBJ2-7; the match to TRBD1 covers 8 bases. The J segment lost 3 bases and the V segment lost 6 bases, leaving 10 bases of the junction unmatched. This CDR3 spans 15 amino acids. In germline, CDR1 is KGHSH, CDR2 LQKENI. For the CDR3, the DNA is TGTGCCAGCTCGCTTGCAGGGACAGGTAACTACGAGCAGTACTTC. As protein: CASSLAGTGNYEQYF.

The rearrangement links TRBV6-5 to TRBJ1-2, with a possible D match to TRBD1 (6 bases). Trimming left V 4 bases short and J 8 bases short, with 11 bases between. Per the germline V gene, CDR1 is MNHEY and CDR2 is SVGAGI. The CDR3 has 12 residues. CDR3 residues: CASSFTGTGYTF. In nucleotides, the CDR3 is TGTGCCAGCAGTTTCACAGGGACCGGCTACACCTTC.

The chain joins TRBV2 to TRBJ2-5; 9 bases map to TRBD2. The CDR3 is 15 amino acids. V lost 6 bases and J lost 3; bases outside the gene matches: 8. The V gene's germline CDR1 is SNHLY and CDR2 FYNNEI. In DNA form, the CDR3 reads TGTGCCAGCAGAAAAGGGACTAGCCGAGAAGAGACCCAGTACTTC. This gives the protein CASRKGTSREETQYF.

The chain uses TRBV28 and TRBJ1-2; the match to TRBD1 covers 7 bases. V lost 6 bases to trimming and J lost 4 bases; unmatched junction nucleotides: 5. The CDR3 has 13 amino acids. The V gene's germline CDR1 is MDHEN and CDR2 SYDVKM. CDR3 in DNA: TGTGCCAGCAGCCAGGGACAGCTCTATGGCTACACCTTC. Encoded protein: CASSQGQLYGYTF.

The chain has TRBV28 and TRBJ2-5; 9 bases are shared with TRBD2. This CDR3 has 15 amino acids. V lost 6 bases and J lost 5; bases outside the gene matches: 10. The germline V gene has CDR1 MDHEN and CDR2 SYDVKM. The CDR3 region is CASRERGGRGETQYF. The CDR3 DNA follows: TGTGCCAGCAGGGAACGGGGCGGGAGGGGTGAGACCCAGTACTTC.

V usage is TRBV28 and J usage is TRBJ2-1, with D maybe TRBD2 (6 bases). Trimming shortened V by 7 bases and J by 2 bases, and 12 bases separated the two germline ends. The CDR3 extends over 14 amino acids. Germline CDR1 reads MDHEN; CDR2 reads SYDVKM. The CDR3 nucleotides are TGTGCCAGCATGCGCGGGATTCCCTACAATGAGCAGTTCTTC. Its protein product is CASMRGIPYNEQFF.

The chain recombines TRBV5-1 with TRBJ2-2; 8 nucleotides agree with TRBD2. The CDR3 runs 15 residues. Trimming took 4 bases from V and 6 from J; bases not matched to a gene: 8. The germline V gene encodes CDR1 SGHRS and CDR2 YFSETQ. The chain's CDR3 is CASSPRTSNAGELFF. The CDR3 DNA follows: TGCGCCAGCAGCCCCAGGACTAGCAACGCCGGGGAGCTGTTTTTT.

V is TRBV19 and J is TRBJ2-3; tentative D call: TRBD1 (5 bases). The germline V and J ends were trimmed by 5 bases and 0 bases, with 12 bases remaining between them. Per germline, CDR1 LNHDA and CDR2 SQIVND (reference sequence). The CDR3 loop spans 15 amino acids. The CDR3 nucleotides are TGTGCCAGTAGTCTAATGAAGGGGAGCACAGATACGCAGTATTTT. As protein: CASSLMKGSTDTQYF.

The chain links TRBV28 to TRBJ1-5, with 8 bases aligning to TRBD1. Germline V lookup: CDR1 MDHEN, CDR2 SYDVKM. J was trimmed by 7 bases and V by 5 bases; bases with no gene match: 10. There are 15 residues in the CDR3. The CDR3 loop reads CASSPATGVFQPQHF. The CDR3 bases are TGTGCCAGCAGTCCCGCGACAGGGGTGTTCCAGCCCCAGCATTTT. The full variable domain, its missing parts supplied by reference TRBV28 and TRBJ1-5, is DVKVTQSSRYLVKRTGEKVFLECVQDMDHENMFWYRQDPGLGLRLIYFSYDVKMKEKGDIPEGYSVSREKKERFSLILESASTNQTSMYLCASSPATGVFQPQHFGDGTRLSIL.